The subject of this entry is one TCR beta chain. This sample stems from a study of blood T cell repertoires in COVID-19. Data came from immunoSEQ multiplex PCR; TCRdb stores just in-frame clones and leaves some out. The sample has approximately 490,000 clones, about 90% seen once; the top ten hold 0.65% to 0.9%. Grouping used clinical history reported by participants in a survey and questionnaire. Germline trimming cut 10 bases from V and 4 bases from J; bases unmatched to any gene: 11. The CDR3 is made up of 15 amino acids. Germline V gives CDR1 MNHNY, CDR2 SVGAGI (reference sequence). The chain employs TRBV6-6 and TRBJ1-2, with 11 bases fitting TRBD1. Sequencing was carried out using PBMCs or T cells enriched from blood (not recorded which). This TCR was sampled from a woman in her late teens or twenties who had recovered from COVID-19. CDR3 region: CATTSDRGPSYGYTF. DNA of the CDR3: TGTGCCACCACCTCGGACAGGGGGCCTTCCTATGGCTACACCTTC.